Each of the 19 T cell receptor beta chains below was sequenced from the same sample in a study of OX40 agonist ivuxolimab in advanced cancers. The library relied on the immunoSEQ multiplex PCR assay. TCRdb retrieved this table from immuneACCESS and kept in-frame rearrangements only. Not all clones are present; in checked studies, unresolved V genes account for under half, and no reason is known for the remainder. The sample table holds fewer than 25,000 clones, of which roughly 70% were seen once. Around 26% of the sample is in the top ten clones. The sample in question was CD4+ or CD8+ T cells sorted from blood, obtained in a trial of the OX40 agonist ivuxolimab. These receptors came from an adult with an advanced solid tumor such as melanoma, head and neck, liver or kidney cancer.

CDR3 region: CASSWDRVSETQYF. CDR3 coding DNA: TGTGCCAGCAGCTGGGACAGGGTGTCAGAGACCCAGTACTTC. V usage is TRBV5-4 and J usage is TRBJ2-5; TRBD1 aligns across 9 bases. Germline V gene sequence: CDR1 SGHNT, CDR2 YYREEE (reference sequence). Unmatched junction bases numbered 4, after V lost 3 bases and J lost 4 bases. The length of the CDR3 is 14 residues. Based on the CDR3 plus reference TRBV5-4 and TRBJ2-5, the full variable domain is ETGVTQSPTHLIKTRGQQVTLRCSSQSGHNTVSWYQQALGQGPQFIFQYYREEENGRGNFPPRFSGLQFPNYSSELNVNALELDDSALYLCASSWDRVSETQYFGPGTRLLVL.

This chain joins TRBV2 and TRBJ1-5; D not certain. Germline CDR1 reads SNHLY; CDR2 reads FYNNEI. The CDR3 is made up of 14 amino acids. V was clipped by 6 bases and J by 3 bases, with 12 bases between them. CDR3 nucleotide sequence: TGTGCCAGCAGGTTGGGCAGCCCCAATCAGCCCCAGCATTTT. Translating it yields CASRLGSPNQPQHF.

This clone was detected a few times. V usage is TRBV29-1 and J usage is TRBJ2-1; 12 positions match TRBD2. J lost 1 base, V lost 2 bases, and 0 bases had no gene match. Germline CDR1 and CDR2: SQVTM and ANQGSEA. CDR3 length: 15 residues. The DNA for the CDR3 is TGCAGCGTTGAAACTAGCGGGGGGTCCTACAATGAGCAGTTCTTC. It codes for CSVETSGGSYNEQFF.

The chain has TRBV14 and TRBJ2-7; the D is unclear. This CDR3 region has 14 residues. V shed 5 bases and J shed 5 bases, with 16 bases lying between them. Germline CDR1 reads SGHDN; CDR2 reads FVKESK. CDR3 nucleotide sequence: TGTGCCAGCAGCAAAAATCCGTTTATCCACGAGCAGTACTTC. Translating it yields CASSKNPFIHEQYF.

The chain joins TRBV7-2 to TRBJ2-1; the D gene is possibly TRBD1 (6 bases). The CDR3 covers 14 residues. V shed 5 bases and J shed 6 bases, with 14 bases lying between them. The germline V gene encodes CDR1 SGHTA and CDR2 FQGNSA. The CDR3 region is CASSPVAGVNEQFF. CDR3 sequence (DNA): TGTGCCAGCAGCCCCGTGGCAGGGGTCAATGAGCAGTTCTTC.

The chain combines TRBV9 with TRBJ2-5; 11 bases agree with TRBD2. V shed 0 bases, J shed 3 bases, and the junction held 7 bases outside the gene matches. CDR3 size: 17 residues. The germline V gene encodes CDR1 SGDLS and CDR2 YYNGEE. CDR3 nucleotide sequence: TGTGCCAGCAGCGTAGTAGGTAGCGGGGGGGCCAAAGAGACCCAGTACTTC. Its protein product is CASSVVGSGGAKETQYF. Filled out from reference TRBV9 and TRBJ2-5, the complete variable domain reads DSGVTQTPKHLITATGQRVTLRCSPRSGDLSVYWYQQSLDQGLQFLIQYYNGEERAKGNILERFSAQQFPDLHSELNLSSLELGDSALYFCASSVVGSGGAKETQYFGPGTRLLVL.

The J gene is TRBJ1-2, the V gene TRBV7-2, with 7 bases aligning to TRBD1. The CDR3 is 15 residues long. CDR1 is SGHTA and CDR2 is FQGNSA in the germline V gene. With 5 bases clipped from V and 8 bases from J, the junction kept 14 bases outside the gene matches. The CDR3 protein is CASSAAKFDRDGYTF. The DNA of the CDR3 is TGTGCCAGCAGCGCCGCCAAATTTGACAGGGACGGCTACACCTTC.

The rearrangement links TRBV6-1 to TRBJ2-2, with 8 bases identical to TRBD1. With V trimmed by 10 bases and J by 4 bases, 5 bases remained unmatched. Germline-derived CDR1 and CDR2 are MNHNS and SASEGT. The CDR3 is 13 amino acids. CDR3 coding DNA: TGTGCCACCTGGACAGGGTCCACCGGGGAGCTGTTTTTT. Protein sequence: CATWTGSTGELFF.

The sample holds a few counts of this clone. The J gene is TRBJ2-3, the V gene TRBV7-9; TRBD2 might be the D (6 bases). The germline CDR1 and CDR2 sequences are SEHNR and FQNEAQ (reference sequence). The length of the CDR3 is 14 residues. V was pared by 3 bases and J by 3 bases, with 10 bases between. For the CDR3, the DNA is TGTGCCAGCAGCTTGCTCCTAGCGACAGATACGCAGTATTTT. Translation: CASSLLLATDTQYF.

The chain is built from TRBV9 and TRBJ1-5; weak D call: TRBD1 (6 bases). The length of the CDR3 is 15 residues. Per the germline V gene, CDR1 is SGDLS and CDR2 is YYNGEE. V dropped 0 bases and J dropped 3 bases, with 10 bases sitting between them. The CDR3 region has the DNA TGTGCCAGCAGCGTAGATGGGGGCCCCAATCAGCCCCAGCATTTT. Amino acids: CASSVDGGPNQPQHF.

V gene TRBV7-3 combines with J gene TRBJ2-1; D perhaps matches TRBD2 (6 bases). Deletions cut 2 bases from V and 2 bases from J, with 13 bases between. CDR3 length: 16 amino acids. The germline V gene encodes CDR1 SGHTA and CDR2 FQGTGA. In DNA, the CDR3 is TGTGCCAGCAGCTTACAAGGGCCTAGCGCCTACAATGAGCAGTTCTTC. This encodes CASSLQGPSAYNEQFF.

V and J are TRBV2 and TRBJ1-4, with D possibly TRBD1 on 5 matching bases. Trimming pared 2 bases from V and 6 bases from J, leaving 10 bases between. From germline, CDR1 is SNHLY and CDR2 FYNNEI. The CDR3 loop spans 14 amino acids. The CDR3 sequence is CASSEYLGDEKLFF. Here the CDR3 DNA reads TGTGCCAGCAGTGAATACCTGGGGGATGAAAAACTGTTTTTT.

The V gene is TRBV6-1, the J gene TRBJ2-7, with 16 positions matching TRBD2. Germline CDR1 reads MNHNS; CDR2 reads SASEGT. The J segment lost 1 base and the V segment lost 1 base, leaving 7 bases of the junction unmatched. The CDR3 is made up of 19 amino acids. The CDR3 sequence is CASSEEGLAGGRRSYEQYF. The CDR3, as DNA: TGTGCCAGCAGTGAAGAGGGACTAGCGGGGGGGCGTCGGTCCTACGAGCAGTACTTC.

This clone was counted between two and nine times. The chain recombines TRBV28 with TRBJ2-7; maybe TRBD2 (6 bases). The ends were cut back, 5 bases at V and 0 bases at J, with 11 bases in the middle. The germline V gene has CDR1 MDHEN and CDR2 SYDVKM. The CDR3 length is 14 residues. CDR3 protein: CASSALGGSYEQYF. In DNA, the CDR3 is TGTGCCAGCAGTGCTCTGGGGGGCTCCTACGAGCAGTACTTC.

The chain employs TRBV28 and TRBJ2-7; D gene uncertain. In germline, CDR1 is MDHEN, CDR2 SYDVKM. This CDR3 comprises 13 residues. The ends were cut back, 3 bases at V and 2 bases at J, with 8 bases in the middle. CDR3 DNA: TGTGCCAGCAGTTTGGGCGCTACCTACGAGCAGTACTTC. It specifies CASSLGATYEQYF.

The rearrangement joins TRBV7-6 to TRBJ2-7; 10 nucleotides align to TRBD2. The CDR3 length is 20 residues. Germline lookup yields CDR1 SGHVS and CDR2 FNYEAQ. V shed 1 base, J shed 6 bases, and the junction held 21 bases outside the gene matches. The DNA of the CDR3 is TGTGCCAGCAGCTTAGGGAAGTGGACAGGGCCTAGCGGGAGAGGAGGCGAGCAGTACTTC. It specifies CASSLGKWTGPSGRGGEQYF.

The gene calls are TRBV7-8 and TRBJ2-5, with TRBD1 matching 7 bases. This CDR3 comprises 16 residues. With V trimmed by 5 bases and J by 4 bases, 13 bases remained unmatched. The germline V gene has CDR1 SGHVS and CDR2 FQNEAQ. The CDR3 sequence is CASSLISDRAGETQYF. In DNA form, the CDR3 reads TGTGCCAGCAGCCTGATTAGCGACAGGGCTGGAGAGACCCAGTACTTC.

This chain links TRBV6-6 with TRBJ1-1; D uncertain. This CDR3 comprises 15 residues. V gave up 5 bases and J gave up 2 bases, with 15 bases separating them. Germline assignment: CDR1 MNHNY and CDR2 SVGAGI (reference sequence). CDR3 DNA: TGTGCCAGCAGTATCTTCTTGGACGGCAACACTGAAGCTTTCTTT. It is translated as CASSIFLDGNTEAFF.

The chain employs TRBV29-1 and TRBJ2-5; 8 positions match TRBD1. The last part of the DNA fits TRBJ2-7 better; the J call may be wrong. This CDR3 contains 13 residues. Germline V lookup: CDR1 SQVTM, CDR2 ANQGSEA. The CDR3 region has the DNA TGCAGCGCCTTGACAGGGGCATCCTACGAGCAGTACTTC. Its translation is CSALTGASYEQYF.